Listed below are T cell receptor beta chains from one sample, sequenced in a study of TIL therapy for anti-PD-1-resistant metastatic lung cancer. The assay was immunoSEQ multiplex PCR, and TCRdb's table has in-frame clones only and misses some. The data show about 45,000 clones, 79% seen once. This specimen was blood, taken at baseline. Source of these receptors: a man in his 70s with non-small cell lung cancer. The conserved cysteine and the conserved F or W are not part of the CDR3 here. A D gene is named only where the DNA matches it firmly.

NA TRBJ2-7 TRBV5-1 ASSLGDSLYEQY
TRBD2 TRBJ2-2 TRBV19 ASRQLAGPTGELF
TRBD1 TRBJ2-3 TRBV18 ASSTETGQGTGTQY
NA TRBJ2-2 TRBV4-2 ASSQDQGKTGELF
NA TRBJ2-1 TRBV5-6 ASSLAGASRNEQF
NA TRBJ2-5 TRBV2 ASSDPRLQETQY
NA TRBJ2-1 TRBV15 ATSRGFGGQSSYNEQF
TRBD2 TRBJ2-3 TRBV28 ASSPSSGRTDTQY
NA TRBJ2-1 TRBV29-1 SVAGNEQF
NA TRBJ2-7 TRBV5-1 ASSLRNPGDDYEQY